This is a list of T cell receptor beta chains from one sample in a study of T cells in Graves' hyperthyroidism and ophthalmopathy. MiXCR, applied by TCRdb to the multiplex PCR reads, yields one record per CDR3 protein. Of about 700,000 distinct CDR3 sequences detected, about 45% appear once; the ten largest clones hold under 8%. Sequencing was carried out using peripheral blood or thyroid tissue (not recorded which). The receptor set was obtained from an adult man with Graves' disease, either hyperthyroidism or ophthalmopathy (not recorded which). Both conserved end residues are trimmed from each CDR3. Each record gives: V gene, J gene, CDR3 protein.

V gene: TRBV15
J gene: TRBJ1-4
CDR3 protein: ATSSADSVDEKLF

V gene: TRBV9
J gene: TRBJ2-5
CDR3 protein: ASGVRGVGTQY

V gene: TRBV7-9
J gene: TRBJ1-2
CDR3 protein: ASSQDHPVNYGYT

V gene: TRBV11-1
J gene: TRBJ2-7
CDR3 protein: ASSPMTVTDEQY

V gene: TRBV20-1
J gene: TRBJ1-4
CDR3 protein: SARSVEKLF

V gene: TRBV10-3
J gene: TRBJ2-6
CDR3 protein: AISEGNTGANVLT

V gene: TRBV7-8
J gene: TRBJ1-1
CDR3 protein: ASSLAHHSVNTEAF

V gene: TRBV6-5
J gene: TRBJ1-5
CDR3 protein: ASSLMSLRDINQPQH

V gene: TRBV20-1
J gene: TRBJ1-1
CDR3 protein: SAIRQDRGRRIEAF

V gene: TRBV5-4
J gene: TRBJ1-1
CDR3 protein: ASRKQGEGTEAF

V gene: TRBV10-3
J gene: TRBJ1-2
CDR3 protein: AIKSGAEDGYT

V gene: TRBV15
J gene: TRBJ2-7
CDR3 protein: ATSPPDRYLDEQY

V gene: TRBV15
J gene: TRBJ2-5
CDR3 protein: ATSPQGRLGTQY

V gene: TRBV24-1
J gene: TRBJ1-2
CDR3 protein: ATSDSSKQGYGYT

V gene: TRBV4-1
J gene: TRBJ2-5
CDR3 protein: ASSQGSIPGPRETQY

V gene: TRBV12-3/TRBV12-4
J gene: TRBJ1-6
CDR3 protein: ASSLAGTGSSSPLH

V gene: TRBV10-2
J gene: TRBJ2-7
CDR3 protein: ASSEAKDYEQY

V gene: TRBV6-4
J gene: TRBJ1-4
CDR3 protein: ASSRQEGEKLF

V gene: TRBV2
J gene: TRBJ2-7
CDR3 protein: ASSDGNPYEQY

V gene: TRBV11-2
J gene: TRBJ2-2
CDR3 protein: ASSTGQITGELF

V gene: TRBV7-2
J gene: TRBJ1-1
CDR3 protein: ASSLDIMNSEAF

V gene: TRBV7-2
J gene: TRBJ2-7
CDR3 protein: ASSLILAGGGEQY

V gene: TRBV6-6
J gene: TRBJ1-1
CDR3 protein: AISVAGIAEAF

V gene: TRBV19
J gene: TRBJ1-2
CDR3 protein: ASSLRDRGLNVYGYT

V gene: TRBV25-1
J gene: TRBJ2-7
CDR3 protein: ASRYGFEQY

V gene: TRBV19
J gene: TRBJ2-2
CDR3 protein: ASSIRTGTTGELF

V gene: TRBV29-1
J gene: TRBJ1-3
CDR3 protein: SASGAGSSSGNTIY

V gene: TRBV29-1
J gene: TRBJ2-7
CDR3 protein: SVILPFRDRAYEQY

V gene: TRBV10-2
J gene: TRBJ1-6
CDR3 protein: SARAGQENYNSPLH

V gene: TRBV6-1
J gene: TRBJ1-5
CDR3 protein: ASSYSVPGDQPQH

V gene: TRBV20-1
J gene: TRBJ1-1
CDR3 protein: SARWGLNTDAF

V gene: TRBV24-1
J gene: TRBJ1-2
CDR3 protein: ATRVPGQAGGYT

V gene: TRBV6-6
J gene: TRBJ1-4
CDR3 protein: ASRPGAQGEKLF

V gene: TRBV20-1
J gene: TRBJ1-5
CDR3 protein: SAPDRSNQPQH

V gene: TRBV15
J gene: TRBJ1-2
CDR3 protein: ATGTKLGGYT

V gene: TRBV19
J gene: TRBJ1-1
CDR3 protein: ASSGMMNTEAF

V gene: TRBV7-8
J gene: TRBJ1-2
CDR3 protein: ASSQDGQVNYGYT

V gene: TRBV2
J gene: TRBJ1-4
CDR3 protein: ASSRDREDEKLF

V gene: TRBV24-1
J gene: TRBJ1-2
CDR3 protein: ATSGNYGYT

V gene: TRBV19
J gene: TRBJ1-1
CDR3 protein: ASNEDRADTEAF

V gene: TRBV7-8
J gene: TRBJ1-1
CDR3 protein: ASSPASGEAF